What follows are 3 T cell receptor beta chains derived from one specimen sequenced in a study of Graves' ophthalmopathy and Graves' hyperthyroidism. RNA transcripts served as template for amplifying TCR beta CDR3 sequences. The first-round RT-PCR employed HTBI primers together with the Qiagen OneStep RT-PCR kit. A multiplex PCR was then performed as the second round. TCRdb redid the calling of the multiplex PCR reads with MiXCR, one entry per CDR3 protein. In the table there are approximately 410,000 distinct CDR3 sequences, just over 15% of which are singletons. The sequenced sample was peripheral blood. These receptors were collected from a young woman with stable Graves' hyperthyroidism.

On this clonotype itself: With a much larger clone just one base away, this may be a read error. The J gene is TRBJ1-1, the V gene TRBV20-1; TRBD1 aligns across 11 bases. CDR3 size: 15 residues. CDR1 is DFQATT and CDR2 is SNEGSKA in the germline V gene (reference sequence). The CDR3, as DNA: TGCAGTGCTCCCCGGACAGGGGGCCTGAACACTGAAGCTTGCTTT. This encodes CSAPRTGGLNTEACF.

This clonotype was recorded many times. This chain joins TRBV7-8 and TRBJ1-5, with D possibly TRBD1 on 6 matching bases. Germline V gene lookup returns CDR1 SGHVS and CDR2 FQNEAQ. CDR3 length: 14 amino acids. The ends were cut back, 3 bases at V and 5 bases at J, with 11 bases in the middle. The CDR3 reads CASSLQGRDQPQHF. As DNA, the CDR3 is TGTGCCAGCAGCTTGCAGGGGCGGGATCAGCCCCAGCATTTT.

This clonotype was recorded a few times. The chain recombines TRBV6-5 with TRBJ2-2; D may be TRBD1 (5 bases). The V end was cut by 4 bases, the J end by 4 bases, with 19 bases between. CDR3 length: 17 amino acids. Germline loops: CDR1 MNHEY, CDR2 SVGAGI. The CDR3 coding sequence is TGTGCCAGCAGTTTCGTCCACCCCCGACAGATCACCGGGGAGCTGTTTTTT. It specifies CASSFVHPRQITGELFF.